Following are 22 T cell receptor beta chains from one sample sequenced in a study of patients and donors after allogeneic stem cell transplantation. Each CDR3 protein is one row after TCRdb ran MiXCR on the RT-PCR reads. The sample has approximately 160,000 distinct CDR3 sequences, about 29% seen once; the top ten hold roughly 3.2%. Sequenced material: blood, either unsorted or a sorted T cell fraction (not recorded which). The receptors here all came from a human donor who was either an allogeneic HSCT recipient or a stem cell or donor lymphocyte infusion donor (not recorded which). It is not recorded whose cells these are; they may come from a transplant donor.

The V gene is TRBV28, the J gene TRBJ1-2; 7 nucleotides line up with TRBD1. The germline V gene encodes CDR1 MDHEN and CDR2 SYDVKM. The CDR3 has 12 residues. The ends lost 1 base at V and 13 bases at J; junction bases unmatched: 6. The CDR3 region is CASSLSPDRSTF. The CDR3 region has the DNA TGTGCCAGCAGTTTATCCCCGGACAGGAGCACCTTC.

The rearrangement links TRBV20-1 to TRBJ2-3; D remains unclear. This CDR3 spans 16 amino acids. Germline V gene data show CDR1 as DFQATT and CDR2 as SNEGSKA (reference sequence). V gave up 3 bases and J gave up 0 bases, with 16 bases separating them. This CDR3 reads CSARPFVRASTDTQYF. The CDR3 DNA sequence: TGCAGTGCTAGGCCTTTCGTCCGGGCTAGCACAGATACGCAGTATTTT.

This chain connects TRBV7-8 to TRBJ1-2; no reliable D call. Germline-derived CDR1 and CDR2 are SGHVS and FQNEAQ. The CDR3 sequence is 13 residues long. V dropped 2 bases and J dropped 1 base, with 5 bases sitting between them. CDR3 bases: TGTGCCAGCAGCTTATGGGTTAACTATGGCTACACCTTC. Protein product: CASSLWVNYGYTF.

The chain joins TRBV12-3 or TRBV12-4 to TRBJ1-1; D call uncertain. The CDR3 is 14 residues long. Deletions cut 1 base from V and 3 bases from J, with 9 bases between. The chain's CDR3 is CASSLEPPDTEAFF. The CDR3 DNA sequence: TGTGCCAGCAGTTTAGAACCTCCCGACACTGAAGCTTTCTTT.

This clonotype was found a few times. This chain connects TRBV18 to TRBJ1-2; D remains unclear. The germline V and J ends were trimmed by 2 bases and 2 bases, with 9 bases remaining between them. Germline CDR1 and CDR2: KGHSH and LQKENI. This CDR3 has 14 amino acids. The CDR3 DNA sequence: TGTGCCAGCTCACCAAGTCAGAGGAACTATGGCTACACCTTC. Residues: CASSPSQRNYGYTF.

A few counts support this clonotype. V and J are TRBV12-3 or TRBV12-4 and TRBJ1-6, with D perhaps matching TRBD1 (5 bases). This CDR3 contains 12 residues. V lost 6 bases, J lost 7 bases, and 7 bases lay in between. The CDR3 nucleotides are TGTGCCAGCAGGCAGGGAAATTCACCCCTCCACTTT. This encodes CASRQGNSPLHF.

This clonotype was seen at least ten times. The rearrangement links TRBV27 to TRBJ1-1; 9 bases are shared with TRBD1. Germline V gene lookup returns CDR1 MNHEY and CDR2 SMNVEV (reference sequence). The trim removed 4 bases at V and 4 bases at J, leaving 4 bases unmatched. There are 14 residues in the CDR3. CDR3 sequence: CASSWDRETTEAFF. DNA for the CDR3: TGTGCCAGCAGTTGGGACAGGGAAACCACTGAAGCTTTCTTT.

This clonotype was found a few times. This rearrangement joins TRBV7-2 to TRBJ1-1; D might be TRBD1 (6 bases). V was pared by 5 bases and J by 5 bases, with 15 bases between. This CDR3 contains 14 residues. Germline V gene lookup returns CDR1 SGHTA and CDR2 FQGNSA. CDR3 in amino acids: CASSIQGAWTEAFF. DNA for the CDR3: TGTGCCAGCAGCATACAGGGTGCATGGACTGAAGCTTTCTTT.

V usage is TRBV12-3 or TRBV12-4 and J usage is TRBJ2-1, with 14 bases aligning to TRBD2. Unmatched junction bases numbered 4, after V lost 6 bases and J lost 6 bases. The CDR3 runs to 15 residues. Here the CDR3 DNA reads TGTGCCAGCAGCCGGGGACTAGCGGGAGCCAATGAGCAGTTCTTC. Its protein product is CASSRGLAGANEQFF.

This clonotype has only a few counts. CDR3 coding DNA: TGCGCCAGCAGCTGGACAGGGGGCAACGAAGAGTACTTC. Amino acids: CASSWTGGNEEYF. The chain recombines TRBV5-1 with TRBJ2-7; 11 nucleotides agree with TRBD1. Trimming removed 3 bases from V and 11 bases from J; junction bases left unmatched: 7. CDR1 is SGHRS, CDR2 YFSETQ, per germline. The CDR3 runs to 13 residues.

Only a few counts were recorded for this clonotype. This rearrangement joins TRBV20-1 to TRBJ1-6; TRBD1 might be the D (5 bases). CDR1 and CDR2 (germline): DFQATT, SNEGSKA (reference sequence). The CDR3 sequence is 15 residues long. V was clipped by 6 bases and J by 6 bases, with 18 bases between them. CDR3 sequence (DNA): TGCAGTGCCCTAGGGACTGCCAAAAGTAATTCACCCCTCCACTTT. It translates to CSALGTAKSNSPLHF.

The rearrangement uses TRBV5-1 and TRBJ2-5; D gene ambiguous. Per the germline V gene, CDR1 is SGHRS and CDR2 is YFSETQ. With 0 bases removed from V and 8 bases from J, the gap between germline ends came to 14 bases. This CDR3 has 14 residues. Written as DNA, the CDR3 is TGCGCCAGCAGCTTGGAGGAGCCCGCAGGAACCCAGTACTTC. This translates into CASSLEEPAGTQYF.

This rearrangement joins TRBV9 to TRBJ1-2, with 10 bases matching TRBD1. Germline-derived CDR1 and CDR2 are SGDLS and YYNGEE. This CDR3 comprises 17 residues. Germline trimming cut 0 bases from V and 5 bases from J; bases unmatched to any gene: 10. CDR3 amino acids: CASSVAPGSGQGYGYTF. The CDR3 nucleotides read TGTGCCAGCAGCGTAGCTCCGGGGTCGGGACAGGGGTATGGCTACACCTTC.

CDR3 region: CASSQEVAVPLHF. The DNA of the CDR3 is TGCGCCAGCAGCCAAGAGGTCGCGGTACCCCTCCACTTT. This chain uses TRBV4-1 with TRBJ1-6; D is undetermined. V was shortened by 0 bases and J by 12 bases, with 9 bases between the two germline ends. The CDR3 has 13 residues. CDR1 is MGHRA, CDR2 YSYEKL, per germline.

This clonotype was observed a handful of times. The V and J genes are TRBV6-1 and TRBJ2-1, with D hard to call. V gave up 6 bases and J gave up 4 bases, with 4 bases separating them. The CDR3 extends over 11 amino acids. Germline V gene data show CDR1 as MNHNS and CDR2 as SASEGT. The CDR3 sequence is CASRTYNEQFF. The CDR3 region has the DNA TGTGCCAGCAGGACTTACAATGAGCAGTTCTTC.

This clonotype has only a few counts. DNA for the CDR3: TGTGCCAGCAGCTTGCAACGACAGGGAGCATACGAGCAGTACTTC. Protein sequence: CASSLQRQGAYEQYF. The chain links TRBV5-5 to TRBJ2-7; the match to TRBD1 covers 7 bases. The germline V gene encodes CDR1 SGHKS and CDR2 YYEKEE (reference sequence). The CDR3 spans 15 residues. V lost 1 base to trimming and J lost 4 bases; unmatched junction nucleotides: 8.

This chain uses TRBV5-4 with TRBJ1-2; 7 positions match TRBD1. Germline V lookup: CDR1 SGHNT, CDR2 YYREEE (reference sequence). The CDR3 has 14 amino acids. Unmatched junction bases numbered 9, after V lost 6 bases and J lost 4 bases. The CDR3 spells CASNVQGTFYGYTF. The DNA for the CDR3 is TGTGCCAGCAACGTACAGGGGACTTTCTATGGCTACACCTTC.

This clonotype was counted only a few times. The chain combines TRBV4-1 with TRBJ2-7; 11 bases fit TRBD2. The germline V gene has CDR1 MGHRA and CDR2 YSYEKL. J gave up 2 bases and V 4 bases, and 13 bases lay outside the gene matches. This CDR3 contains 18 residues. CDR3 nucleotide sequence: TGCGCCAGCAGCCGGCGAACTAGCGGGAGTGGTGGCACCTACGAGCAGTACTTC. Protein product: CASSRRTSGSGGTYEQYF.

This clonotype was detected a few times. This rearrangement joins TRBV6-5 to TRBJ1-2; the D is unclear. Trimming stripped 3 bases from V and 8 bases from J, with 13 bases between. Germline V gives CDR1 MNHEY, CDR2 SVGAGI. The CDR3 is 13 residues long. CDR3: CASSYKREVGYTF. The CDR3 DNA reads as TGTGCCAGCAGTTATAAACGGGAAGTCGGCTACACCTTC.

The CDR3 nucleotides read TGTGCCAGCAGTCCGACAGGTAATAGCAATCAGCCCCAGCATTTT. Translated, it gives CASSPTGNSNQPQHF. The rearrangement joins TRBV6-5 to TRBJ1-5, with D perhaps matching TRBD1 (6 bases). The CDR3 has 15 residues. Per germline, CDR1 MNHEY and CDR2 SVGAGI. Trimming removed 5 bases at V and 0 bases at J, with 11 bases between.

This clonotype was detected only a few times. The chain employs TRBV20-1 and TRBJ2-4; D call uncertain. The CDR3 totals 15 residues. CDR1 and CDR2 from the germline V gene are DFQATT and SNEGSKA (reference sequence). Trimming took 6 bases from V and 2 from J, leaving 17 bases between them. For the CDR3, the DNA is TGCAGTGCCCCCAACGGGTGGGCAACCAAAAACATTCAGTACTTC. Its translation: CSAPNGWATKNIQYF.

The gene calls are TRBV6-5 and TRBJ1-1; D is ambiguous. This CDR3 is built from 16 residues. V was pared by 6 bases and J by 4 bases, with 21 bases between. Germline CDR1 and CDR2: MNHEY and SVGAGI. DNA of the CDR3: TGTGCCAGCAGCTCAGGATGGGATATCTTGGGCACTGAAGCTTTCTTT. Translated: CASSSGWDILGTEAFF.